This T cell receptor beta chain was recovered during a study of beta chain features in type 1 diabetes. Study details: Researchers looked at approximately 100,000,000 sorted cells across all samples.

Study-wide results and caveats: PCR might favor shorter templates, equally in patients and controls. Shorter TCRB CDR3s, moderately but significantly so, were found in Type 1 diabetes patients in all four CD4+ subsets.

Every isolated RNA sample was fully reverse transcribed, so sequencing captured expressed TCRB transcripts. Sequencing used immunoSEQ multiplex PCR; TCRdb keeps in-frame clones, though not all of them. The sample lists around 600,000 clones, around 11% occurring once. This clone was observed a few times. The target antigen is unknown. Naive, central memory, regulatory and stem cell-like memory cells within the CD4+ compartment were sorted using CD45RO/CCR7/CD25/CD127/CD95/CD27. The CDR3 sequence is 12 residues long. Trimming removed 6 bases from V and 6 bases from J, with 11 bases in between. Germline V gene data show CDR1 as SNHLY and CDR2 as FYNNEI.

The sample was naive CD4+ T cells from blood. The V call is TRBV2, the J call TRBJ1-2; D might be TRBD1 (5 bases). This TCR was sampled from a man between 25 and 39 years old with type 1 diabetes. The CDR3 loop reads CASRGGGDGYTF. The CDR3 nucleotides read TGTGCCAGCAGAGGCGGGGGAGATGGCTACACCTTC.